This T cell receptor beta chain is drawn from a study of shared clonotypes between healthy human individuals. Using immunoSEQ multiplex PCR, the repertoire was profiled, and TCRdb retains in-frame clones only, with some absent. The data contain some 680,000 clones, 60% to 75% of them singletons. This CDR3 contains 15 residues. Per the germline V gene, CDR1 is SGHNT and CDR2 is YYREEE (reference sequence). V shed 4 bases, J shed 3 bases, and the junction held 4 bases outside the gene matches. This sequence was found in a woman aged 30 to 39 in good health. Sequencing was carried out using memory CD4+ T cells sorted from blood. Subset in this sample: CD45RA-negative fraction. The V and J genes are TRBV5-4 and TRBJ1-6; TRBD1 matches at 7 bases. The CDR3 DNA reads as TGTGCCAGCAGCCGCGGGACAGTCTATAATTCACCCCTCCACTTT. Protein: CASSRGTVYNSPLHF.